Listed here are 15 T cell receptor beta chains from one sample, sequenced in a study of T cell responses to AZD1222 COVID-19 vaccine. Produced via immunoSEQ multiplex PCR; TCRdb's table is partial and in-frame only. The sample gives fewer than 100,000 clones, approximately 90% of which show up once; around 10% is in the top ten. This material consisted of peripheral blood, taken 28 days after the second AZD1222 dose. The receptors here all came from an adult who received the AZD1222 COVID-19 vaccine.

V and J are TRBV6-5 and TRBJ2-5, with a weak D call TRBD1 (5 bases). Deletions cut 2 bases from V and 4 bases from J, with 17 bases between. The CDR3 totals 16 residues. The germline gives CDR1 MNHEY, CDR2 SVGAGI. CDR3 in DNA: TGTGCCAGCAGTTACCAGGGATCATACCTAGGAGAGACCCAGTACTTC. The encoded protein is CASSYQGSYLGETQYF.

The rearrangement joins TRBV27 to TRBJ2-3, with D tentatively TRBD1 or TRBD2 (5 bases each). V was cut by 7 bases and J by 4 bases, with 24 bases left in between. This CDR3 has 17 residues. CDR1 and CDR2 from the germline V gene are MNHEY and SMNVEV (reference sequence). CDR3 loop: CASTLSLDTGVPDTQYF. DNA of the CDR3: TGTGCCAGCACTCTTTCCCTGGACACCGGGGTCCCAGATACGCAGTATTTT.

CDR3 in DNA: TGCAGCGTTGTTGAGGTCGACTATGGCTACACCTTC. Amino acids: CSVVEVDYGYTF. This chain joins TRBV29-1 and TRBJ1-2, with unresolved D. Germline V lookup: CDR1 SQVTM, CDR2 ANQGSEA. The CDR3 consists of 12 residues. V shed 4 bases and J shed 3 bases, with 9 bases lying between them.

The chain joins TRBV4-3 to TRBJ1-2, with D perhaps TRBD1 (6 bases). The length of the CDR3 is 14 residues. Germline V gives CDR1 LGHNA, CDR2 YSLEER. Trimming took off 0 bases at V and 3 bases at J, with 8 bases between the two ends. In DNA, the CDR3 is TGCGCCAGCAGCCAAGATGAGGGGGACTATGGCTACACCTTC. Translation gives CASSQDEGDYGYTF.

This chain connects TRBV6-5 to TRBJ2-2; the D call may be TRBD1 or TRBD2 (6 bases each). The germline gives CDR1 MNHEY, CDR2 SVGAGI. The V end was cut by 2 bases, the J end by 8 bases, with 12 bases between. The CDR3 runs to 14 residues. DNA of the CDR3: TGTGCCAGCAGTTACCAACAGGGAGGAGGGGAGCTGTTTTTT. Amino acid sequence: CASSYQQGGGELFF.

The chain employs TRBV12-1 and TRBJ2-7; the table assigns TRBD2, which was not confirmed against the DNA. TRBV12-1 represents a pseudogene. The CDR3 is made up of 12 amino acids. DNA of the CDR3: TGTGCCAGCAGCCCGGGGGCCTACGAGCAGTACTTC. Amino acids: CASSPGAYEQYF.

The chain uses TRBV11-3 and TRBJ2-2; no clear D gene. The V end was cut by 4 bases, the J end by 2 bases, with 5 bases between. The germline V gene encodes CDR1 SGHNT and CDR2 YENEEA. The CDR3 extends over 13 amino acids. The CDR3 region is CASSSLNTGELFF. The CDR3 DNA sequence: TGTGCCAGCAGCTCTCTCAACACCGGGGAGCTGTTTTTT.

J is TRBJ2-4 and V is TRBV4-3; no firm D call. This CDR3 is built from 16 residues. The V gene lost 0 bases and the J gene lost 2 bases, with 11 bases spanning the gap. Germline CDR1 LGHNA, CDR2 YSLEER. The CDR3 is CASSQDLVSSKNIQYF. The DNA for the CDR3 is TGCGCCAGCAGCCAAGATCTTGTCAGCTCCAAAAACATTCAGTACTTC.

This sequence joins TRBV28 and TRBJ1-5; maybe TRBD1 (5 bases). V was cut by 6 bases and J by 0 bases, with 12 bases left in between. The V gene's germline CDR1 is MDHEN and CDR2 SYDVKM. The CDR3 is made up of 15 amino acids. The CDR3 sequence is CASSPAGTSNQPQHF. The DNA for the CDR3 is TGTGCCAGCAGCCCGGCGGGGACTAGCAATCAGCCCCAGCATTTT.

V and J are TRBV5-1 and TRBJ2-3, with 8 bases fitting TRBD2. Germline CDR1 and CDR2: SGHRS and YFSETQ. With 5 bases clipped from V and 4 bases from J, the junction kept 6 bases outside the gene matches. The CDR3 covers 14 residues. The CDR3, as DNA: TGCGCCAGCAGTCCGACTAGCGATTCAGATACGCAGTATTTT. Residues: CASSPTSDSDTQYF.

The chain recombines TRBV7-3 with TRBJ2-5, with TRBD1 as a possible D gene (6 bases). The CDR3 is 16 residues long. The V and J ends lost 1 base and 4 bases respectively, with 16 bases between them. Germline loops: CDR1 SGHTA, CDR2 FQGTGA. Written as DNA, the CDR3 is TGTGCCAGCAGCTTAAATCAGGGGTATGGTCGAGAGACCCAGTACTTC. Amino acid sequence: CASSLNQGYGRETQYF.

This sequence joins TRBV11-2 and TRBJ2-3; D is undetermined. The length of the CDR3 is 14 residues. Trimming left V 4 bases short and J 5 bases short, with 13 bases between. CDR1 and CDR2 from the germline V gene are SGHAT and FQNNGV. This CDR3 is CASSSRPRGDTQYF. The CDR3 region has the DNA TGTGCCAGCAGCTCCCGACCCCGCGGAGATACGCAGTATTTT.

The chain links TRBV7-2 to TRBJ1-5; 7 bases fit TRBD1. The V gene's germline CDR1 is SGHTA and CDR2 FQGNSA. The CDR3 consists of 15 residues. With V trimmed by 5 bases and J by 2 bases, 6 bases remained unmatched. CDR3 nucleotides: TGTGCCAGCAGCCCAGGGGGAGGGGGCAATCAGCCCCAGCATTTT. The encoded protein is CASSPGGGGNQPQHF. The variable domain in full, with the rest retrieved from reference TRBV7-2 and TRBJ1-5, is GAGVSQSPSNKVTEKGKDVELRCDPISGHTALYWYRQSLGQGLEFLIYFQGNSAPDKSGLPSDRFSAERTGGSVSTLTIQRTQQEDSAVYLCASSPGGGGNQPQHFGDGTRLSIL.

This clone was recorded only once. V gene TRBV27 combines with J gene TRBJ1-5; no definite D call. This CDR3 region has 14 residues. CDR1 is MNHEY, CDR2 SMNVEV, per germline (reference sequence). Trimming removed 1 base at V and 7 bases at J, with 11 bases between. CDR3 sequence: CASSLYGSSQPQHF. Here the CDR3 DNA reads TGTGCCAGCAGTTTATATGGGAGTAGCCAGCCCCAGCATTTT.

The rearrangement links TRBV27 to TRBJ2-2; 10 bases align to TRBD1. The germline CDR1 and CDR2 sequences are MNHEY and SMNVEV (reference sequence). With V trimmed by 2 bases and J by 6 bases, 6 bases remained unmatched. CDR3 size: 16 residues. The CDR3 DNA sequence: TGTGCCAGCAGTTTAATGGGACAGGGGAGGGCCGGGGAGCTGTTTTTT. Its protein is CASSLMGQGRAGELFF.